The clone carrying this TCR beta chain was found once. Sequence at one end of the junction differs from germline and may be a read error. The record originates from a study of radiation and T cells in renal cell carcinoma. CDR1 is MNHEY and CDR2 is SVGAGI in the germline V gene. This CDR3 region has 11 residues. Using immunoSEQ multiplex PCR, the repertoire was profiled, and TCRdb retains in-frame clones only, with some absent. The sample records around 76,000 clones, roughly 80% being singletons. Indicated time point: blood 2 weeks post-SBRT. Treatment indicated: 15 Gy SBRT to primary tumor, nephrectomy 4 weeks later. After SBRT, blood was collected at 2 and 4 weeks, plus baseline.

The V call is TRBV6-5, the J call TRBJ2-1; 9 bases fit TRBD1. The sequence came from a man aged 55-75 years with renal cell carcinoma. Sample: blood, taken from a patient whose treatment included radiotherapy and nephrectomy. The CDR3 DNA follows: TGTGCCAGCAGTCGGGACAGGGATATGGTCTTC. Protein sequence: CASSRDRDMVF.